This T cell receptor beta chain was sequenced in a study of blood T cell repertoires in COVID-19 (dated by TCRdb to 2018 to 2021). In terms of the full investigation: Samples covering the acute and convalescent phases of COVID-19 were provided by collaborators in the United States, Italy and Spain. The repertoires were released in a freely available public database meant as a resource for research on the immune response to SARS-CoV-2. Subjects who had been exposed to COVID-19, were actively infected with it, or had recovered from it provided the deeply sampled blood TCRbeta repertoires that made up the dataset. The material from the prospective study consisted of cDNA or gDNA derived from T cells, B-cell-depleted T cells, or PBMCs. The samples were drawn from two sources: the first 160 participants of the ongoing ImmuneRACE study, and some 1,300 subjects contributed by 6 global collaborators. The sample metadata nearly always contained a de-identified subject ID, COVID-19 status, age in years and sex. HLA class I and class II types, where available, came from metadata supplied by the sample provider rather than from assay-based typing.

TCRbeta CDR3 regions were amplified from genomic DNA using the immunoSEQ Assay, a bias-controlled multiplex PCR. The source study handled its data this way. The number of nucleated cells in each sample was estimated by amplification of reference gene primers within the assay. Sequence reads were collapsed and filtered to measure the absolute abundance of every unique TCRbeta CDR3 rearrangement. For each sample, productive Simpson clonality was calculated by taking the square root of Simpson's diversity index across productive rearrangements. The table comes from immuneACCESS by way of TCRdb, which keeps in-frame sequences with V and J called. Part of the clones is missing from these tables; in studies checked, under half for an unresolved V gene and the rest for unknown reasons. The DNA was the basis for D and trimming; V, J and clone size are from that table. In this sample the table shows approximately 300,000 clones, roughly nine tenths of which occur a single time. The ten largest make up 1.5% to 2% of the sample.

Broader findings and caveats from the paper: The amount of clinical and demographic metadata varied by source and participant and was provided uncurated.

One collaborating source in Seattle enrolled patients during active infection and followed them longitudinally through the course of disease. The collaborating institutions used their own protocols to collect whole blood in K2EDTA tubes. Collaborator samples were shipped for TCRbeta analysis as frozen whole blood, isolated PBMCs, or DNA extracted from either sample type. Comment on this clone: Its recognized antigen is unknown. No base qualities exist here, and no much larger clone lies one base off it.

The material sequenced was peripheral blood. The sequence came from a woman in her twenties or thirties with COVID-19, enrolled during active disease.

The CDR3 sequence is CASSLGVTQETQYF. The sequenced DNA is TGCGCCAGCAGCTTGGGAGTTACCCAAGAGACCCAGTACTTC. The chain couples TRBV5-1 to TRBJ2-5; no D gene call is confident. Inclusive of the bounding cysteine and phenylalanine, the CDR3 is 14 residues long. Just CDR3 DNA is preserved here, 42 bases in frame from base 1. Based on the germline V gene, the CDR1 and CDR2 sequences are SGHRS and YFSETQ. V loses 0 bases, J loses 1 base, and the germline ends lie 7 bases apart.